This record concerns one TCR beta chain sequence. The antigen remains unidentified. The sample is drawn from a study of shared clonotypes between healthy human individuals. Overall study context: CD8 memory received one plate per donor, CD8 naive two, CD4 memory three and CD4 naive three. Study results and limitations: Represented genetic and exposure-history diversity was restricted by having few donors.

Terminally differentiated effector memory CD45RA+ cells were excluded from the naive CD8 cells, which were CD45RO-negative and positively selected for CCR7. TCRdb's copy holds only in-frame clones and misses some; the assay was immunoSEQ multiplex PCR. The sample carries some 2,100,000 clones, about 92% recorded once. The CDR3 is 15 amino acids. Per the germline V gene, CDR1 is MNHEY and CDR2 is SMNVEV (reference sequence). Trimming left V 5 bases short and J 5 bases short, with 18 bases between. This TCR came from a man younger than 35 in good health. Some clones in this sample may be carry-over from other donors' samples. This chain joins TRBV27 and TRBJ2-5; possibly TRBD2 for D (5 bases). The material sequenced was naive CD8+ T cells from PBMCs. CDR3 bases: TGTGCCAGCAGTGTGCGTGGACGGACTGTCGAGACCCAGTACTTC. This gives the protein CASSVRGRTVETQYF.